This note documents a single T cell receptor (beta chain) sequence. The target antigen is unknown. There are 14 residues in the CDR3. Germline lookup yields CDR1 SGHNT and CDR2 YENEEA. V was cut by 2 bases and J by 6 bases, with 13 bases left in between. Time point noted: week 23, last vaccination. Vaccine doses each comprised 300 ug of mutant IDH1 20-mer peptide, with topical imiquimod. The donors' diagnosis was new WHO grade 3 or 4 astrocytoma that was IDH1-mutant and ATRX-lost. Repertoires were generated with immunoSEQ multiplex PCR, while TCRdb's copy carries only in-frame clones and drops some. The sample holds over 25,000 clones; 88% are singletons and the top ten take about 2.3%. The record originates from a study of a mutant IDH1 vaccine in newly diagnosed glioma. Study at large: Sex distribution of treated patients was about 62% male and roughly 40% female; mean age was roughly 37 years. Every participant had undergone radiotherapy, temozolomide, or both before, and most underwent both.

Study-level results: It seemed that pseudoprogression was not linked to changes in the top peripheral T cell clonotypes.

The sequenced sample was PBMCs, obtained from a glioma patient whose treatment included an IDH1 peptide vaccine. The chain couples TRBV11-3 to TRBJ1-1; D might be TRBD1 (6 bases). The TCR was taken from a man aged 40-50 years with glioma. DNA for the CDR3: TGTGCCAGCAGCTTATCTGGGGGGGCATCTGAAGCTTTCTTT. It is translated as CASSLSGGASEAFF. The entire variable domain, with the rest obtained from reference TRBV11-3 and TRBJ1-1, is as follows: EAGVVQSPRYKIIEKKQPVAFWCNPISGHNTLYWYLQNLGQGPELLIRYENEEAVDDSQLPKDRFSAERLKGVDSTLKIQPAELGDSAVYLCASSLSGGASEAFFGQGTRLTVV.